This T cell receptor (beta chain) was captured by sequencing in a study of cytomegalovirus exposure and HLA in healthy donors. Findings and caveats of the study: Previously analyzed data showed that most TCR beta V segments were productive at a frequency of about 87% or about 30%.

A word on this clone: Its matching antigen is unknown.

The PCR used 60 Vbeta and 13 Jbeta primers. The method was immunoSEQ multiplex PCR; TCRdb's version includes in-frame clones alone and lacks a portion of them. The data hold 90,000 to 120,000 clones, with over 65% observed a single time. Germline CDR1 and CDR2: SGHKS and YYEKEE (reference sequence). The trim removed 4 bases at V and 3 bases at J, leaving 6 bases unmatched. The CDR3 has 14 residues. Healthy individuals who donated bone marrow served as the donors. The J gene is TRBJ2-7, the V gene TRBV5-5; 8 bases fit TRBD1. Sequenced: PBMCs. The receptor's source is a female donor in good health and CMV-seropositive. CDR3 region: CASSVATGGYEQYF. Written as DNA, the CDR3 is TGTGCCAGCAGCGTGGCCACAGGGGGCTACGAGCAGTACTTC.